This TCR beta chain appears in the sequencing data of a study of T cells after yellow fever vaccination. With 0 bases removed from V and 5 bases from J, the gap between germline ends came to 20 bases. The CDR3 length is 18 residues. The germline CDR1 and CDR2 sequences are MNHEY and SVGAGI. This clonotype has a handful of counts. TCRdb reprocessed the 5' RACE reads with MiXCR, giving one entry per CDR3 protein. Of 68,000 or so distinct CDR3 sequences in the sample, approximately 6.1% are singletons; the top ten hold more than 35%. This sample comprised CD8+ T cells sorted from PBMCs, obtained about 41 days after the first yellow fever vaccination. The TCR was taken from a man aged 18 to 29 who received the YFV17D yellow fever vaccine. This chain uses TRBV6-5 with TRBJ2-1; D might be TRBD2 (6 bases). The CDR3 sequence is CASSYSRGTGGPNNEQFF. In nucleotides, the CDR3 is TGTGCCAGCAGTTACTCGAGAGGGACCGGGGGTCCGAACAATGAGCAGTTCTTC.